The table lists the clone carrying this T cell receptor beta chain with a few counts. CDR3 size: 14 residues. Germline V gene sequence: CDR1 MGHRA, CDR2 YSYEKL. Germline trimming cut 6 bases from V and 5 bases from J; bases unmatched to any gene: 5. The sample is drawn from a study of blood T cell repertoires in COVID-19. About the study: Sites across the United States, Italy and Spain contributed samples from acute and convalescent COVID-19. T cells, B-cell-depleted T cells, or PBMCs provided the cDNA or gDNA that served as material.

As originally analysed: It was from reference gene primer amplification that nucleated cell counts were estimated. Sequencing was performed with immunoSEQ multiplex PCR; in TCRdb, only in-frame clones are kept and a portion is missing. V, J and clone size are taken as reported in that table, and D and trimming were inferred from the DNA itself. The data contain 45,000 to 50,000 clones, approximately 87% of them singletons. Material: peripheral blood. This chain connects TRBV4-1 to TRBJ1-1, with 11 bases aligning to TRBD1. This sequence originates from a human donor in a cohort sampled during active COVID-19. CDR3 sequence reads: CASSRDRGLTEAFF. The CDR3 DNA follows: TGCGCCAGCAGTCGGGACAGGGGGTTGACTGAAGCTTTCTTT.